These 18 T cell receptor beta chains share one sample of origin, sequenced in a study of T cell changes during pregnancy in multiple sclerosis. The table came from immunoSEQ multiplex PCR; TCRdb's copy has only in-frame clones and leaves some out. The sample records about 100,000 clones, 85% to 95% being singletons. Material: peripheral blood, obtained in the second trimester of pregnancy. These receptors were collected from a female donor with multiple sclerosis, enrolled in a pregnancy study.

V and J are TRBV6-1 and TRBJ2-3; D not certain. Per the germline V gene, CDR1 is MNHNS and CDR2 is SASEGT. The CDR3 consists of 13 residues. The V end was cut by 5 bases, the J end by 4 bases, with 10 bases between. The CDR3 loop reads CASSQLLADTQYF. The CDR3 DNA sequence: TGTGCCAGCAGTCAGTTGTTGGCAGATACGCAGTATTTT.

V and J are TRBV6-5 and TRBJ2-3, with 7 positions matching TRBD1. The CDR3 sequence is 14 residues long. Germline CDR1 reads MNHEY; CDR2 reads SVGAGI. V trimming: 4 bases; J trimming: 2 bases; junction bases outside the gene matches: 3. CDR3 loop: CASSLQGNTDTQYF. Written as DNA, the CDR3 is TGTGCCAGCAGTTTACAGGGGAACACAGATACGCAGTATTTT.

This clone has just one count. This CDR3 reads CASSLGGAGGNTEAFF. Written as DNA, the CDR3 is TGTGCCAGCAGTTTAGGCGGGGCAGGGGGGAACACTGAAGCTTTCTTT. The chain has TRBV27 and TRBJ1-1; 7 nucleotides line up with TRBD1. V lost 2 bases to trimming and J lost 1 base; unmatched junction nucleotides: 7. This CDR3 comprises 16 residues. Germline-derived CDR1 and CDR2 are MNHEY and SMNVEV (reference sequence).

The chain joins TRBV7-9 to TRBJ2-5, with D possibly TRBD2 on 8 matching bases. V gave up 5 bases and J gave up 3 bases, with 16 bases separating them. This CDR3 is 15 amino acids long. Per the germline V gene, CDR1 is SEHNR and CDR2 is FQNEAQ (reference sequence). CDR3 DNA: TGTGCCAGCAGCCCGGGAGGGGGCGGGAAAGAGACCCAGTACTTC. Its protein is CASSPGGGGKETQYF.

The V and J genes are TRBV7-9 and TRBJ2-1; 10 nucleotides align to TRBD2. The germline gives CDR1 SEHNR, CDR2 FQNEAQ (reference sequence). The CDR3 is made up of 16 amino acids. J lost 4 bases, V lost 2 bases, and 5 bases had no gene match. CDR3 residues: CASSLSLAGAYNEQFF. CDR3 coding DNA: TGTGCCAGCAGCTTAAGTCTAGCGGGGGCTTACAATGAGCAGTTCTTC. Looking up the rest from reference TRBV7-9 and TRBJ2-1 gives the full variable domain: DTGVSQNPRHKITKRGQNVTFRCDPISEHNRLYWYRQTLGQGPEFLTYFQNEAQLEKSRLLSDRFSAERPKGSFSTLEIQRTEQGDSAMYLCASSLSLAGAYNEQFFGPGTRLTVL.

The chain links TRBV7-3 to TRBJ1-6; 9 bases are a match to TRBD1. V trimming: 3 bases; J trimming: 5 bases; junction bases outside the gene matches: 2. The CDR3 is made up of 15 amino acids. Germline V gives CDR1 SGHTA, CDR2 FQGTGA. This chain's CDR3 is CASSLGTGNNSPLHF. The DNA for the CDR3 is TGTGCCAGCAGCTTGGGGACAGGGAATAATTCACCCCTCCACTTT.

V gene TRBV18 combines with J gene TRBJ2-7; unclear D gene. The germline V and J ends were trimmed by 3 bases and 0 bases, with 12 bases remaining between them. The CDR3 length is 15 residues. The germline gives CDR1 KGHSH, CDR2 LQKENI. CDR3 sequence (DNA): TGTGCCAGCTCACCCCGTGTGGGCACCTCCTACGAGCAGTACTTC. Encoded protein: CASSPRVGTSYEQYF. The whole variable domain, remainder taken from reference TRBV18 and TRBJ2-7, is NAGVMQNPRHLVRRRGQEARLRCSPMKGHSHVYWYRQLPEEGLKFMVYLQKENIIDESGMPKERFSAEFPKEGPSILRIQQVVRGDSAAYFCASSPRVGTSYEQYFGPGTRLTVT.

The J gene is TRBJ2-2, the V gene TRBV7-3, with no clear D. This CDR3 has 11 residues. Deletions cut 4 bases from V and 7 bases from J, with 4 bases between. Germline loops: CDR1 SGHTA, CDR2 FQGTGA. The CDR3 loop reads CASSSSGELFF. CDR3 nucleotide sequence: TGTGCCAGCAGCTCCAGCGGGGAGCTGTTTTTT.

The V gene is TRBV9, the J gene TRBJ1-1; TRBD1 matches at 9 bases. J was trimmed by 5 bases and V by 3 bases; bases with no gene match: 17. Per germline, CDR1 SGDLS and CDR2 YYNGEE. The CDR3 runs 18 residues. DNA of the CDR3: TGTGCCAGCAGCGCGTATCAACAGCTGGGACAGGGACGGACTGAAGCTTTCTTT. It encodes CASSAYQQLGQGRTEAFF.

The V and J genes are TRBV19 and TRBJ1-1; 10 bases align to TRBD1. J lost 4 bases, V lost 4 bases, and 9 bases had no gene match. This CDR3 region has 16 residues. Germline-derived CDR1 and CDR2 are LNHDA and SQIVND (reference sequence). CDR3 sequence: CASSTRQGAYITEAFF. The DNA for the CDR3 is TGTGCCAGTAGTACTCGACAGGGGGCGTATATCACTGAAGCTTTCTTT.

The V gene is TRBV6-5, the J gene TRBJ2-1; no firm D call. Germline values: CDR1 MNHEY, CDR2 SVGAGI. Trimming removed 0 bases from V and 4 bases from J, with 7 bases in between. The CDR3 runs 14 residues. The CDR3 DNA reads as TGTGCCAGCAGTTACTCGTCCTCGTACAATGAGCAGTTCTTC. It encodes CASSYSSSYNEQFF.

V is TRBV19 and J is TRBJ2-1; TRBD1 is a possible D gene (6 bases). Between the trimmed V and J ends, which lost 2 bases and 6 bases, there was a span of 11 bases. The CDR3 has 14 residues. Germline assignment: CDR1 LNHDA and CDR2 SQIVND (reference sequence). The chain's CDR3 is CASSIQGRINEQFF. The CDR3 DNA follows: TGTGCCAGTAGTATACAGGGGCGGATCAATGAGCAGTTCTTC.

V usage is TRBV18 and J usage is TRBJ1-4; D is uncertain. CDR1 is KGHSH and CDR2 is LQKENI in the germline V gene. Trimming removed 2 bases at V and 5 bases at J, with 12 bases between. CDR3 size: 15 residues. The CDR3 nucleotides are TGTGCCAGCTCACCAATCCAGGCCGAAAATGAAAAACTGTTTTTT. This translates into CASSPIQAENEKLFF.

The chain recombines TRBV28 with TRBJ2-7; 12 bases map to TRBD2. Germline loops: CDR1 MDHEN, CDR2 SYDVKM. V was pared by 5 bases and J by 4 bases, with 9 bases of the junction left unmatched. This CDR3 spans 16 amino acids. The CDR3 here is CASSKLAGGPGYEQYF. The CDR3 DNA is TGTGCCAGCAGTAAGCTAGCGGGAGGGCCAGGGTACGAGCAGTACTTC.

This chain joins TRBV15 and TRBJ1-6, with D tentatively TRBD1 (6 bases). Germline values: CDR1 LNHNV, CDR2 YYDKDF (reference sequence). This CDR3 is 17 amino acids long. V shed 5 bases and J shed 5 bases, with 19 bases lying between them. CDR3 coding DNA: TGTGCCACCAGCGTAGGGGGACGGTATCCGGATAATTCACCCCTCCACTTT. Translation gives CATSVGGRYPDNSPLHF.

This clone was recorded once. The chain uses TRBV9 and TRBJ2-2; TRBD2 aligns across 11 bases. With 3 bases clipped from V and 0 bases from J, the junction kept 7 bases outside the gene matches. The CDR3 is made up of 18 amino acids. CDR1 is SGDLS and CDR2 is YYNGEE in the germline V gene. The CDR3 DNA follows: TGTGCCAGCAGCGAACGGACTAGCGGGTTCGCGAACACCGGGGAGCTGTTTTTT. As protein: CASSERTSGFANTGELFF.

The table lists this clone with a count of one. This rearrangement joins TRBV29-1 to TRBJ2-5; D unclear. There are 13 residues in the CDR3. The germline V and J ends were trimmed by 4 bases and 0 bases, with 9 bases remaining between them. The germline CDR1 and CDR2 sequences are SQVTM and ANQGSEA. CDR3 in DNA: TGCAGCGTTGGCGGCAAGTACCAAGAGACCCAGTACTTC. Translated, it gives CSVGGKYQETQYF.

The chain is built from TRBV18 and TRBJ1-5; D unclear. The germline CDR1 and CDR2 sequences are KGHSH and LQKENI. This CDR3 comprises 15 residues. Trimming removed 3 bases at V and 3 bases at J, with 12 bases between. The CDR3 sequence: CASSPRQTNNQPQHF. DNA of the CDR3: TGTGCCAGCTCACCGAGGCAGACCAACAATCAGCCCCAGCATTTT.